This is a list of T cell receptor beta chains from one sample in a study of blood T cell repertoires in COVID-19. Clones were sequenced by immunoSEQ multiplex PCR, and TCRdb holds only the in-frame ones, with some missing. This sample carries about 120,000 clones, around nine tenths of them seen once, and the ten largest clones take approximately 2%. The specimen sequenced was peripheral blood. These receptors came from a woman aged 45-59 years with acute or convalescent COVID-19. Both conserved end residues are part of each CDR3. Fields, in order: clone size, J gene, V gene, CDR3 length, CDR3 protein. The size of a clone is reported for some rows only, either as once, few or many, or as a class for expanded clones.

size: .
J: TRBJ1-3
V: TRBV6-1
length: 13
CDR3: CASRYFSGNTIYF

size: .
J: TRBJ1-3
V: TRBV5-1
length: 14
CDR3: CASSPDSSGNTIYF

size: .
J: TRBJ1-2
V: TRBV5-5
length: 13
CDR3: CASSTDRDYGYTF

size: .
J: TRBJ2-1
V: TRBV18
length: 17
CDR3: CASSPPLAGSSYNEQFF

size: .
J: TRBJ1-1
V: TRBV12-3/TRBV12-4
length: 13
CDR3: CASSLEGITEAFF

size: .
J: TRBJ2-7
V: TRBV19
length: 14
CDR3: CARRGEGSVSEQYF

size: few
J: TRBJ2-1
V: TRBV3-1/TRBV3-2
length: 12
CDR3: CASSDIYNEQFF

size: .
J: TRBJ1-3
V: TRBV11-2
length: 16
CDR3: CASSAGLLHSGNTIYF

size: .
J: TRBJ2-3
V: TRBV30
length: 14
CDR3: CAWRGGPSTDTQYF

size: .
J: TRBJ2-6
V: TRBV19
length: 15
CDR3: CASRTPGQGANVLTF

size: .
J: TRBJ1-4
V: TRBV7-9
length: 13
CDR3: CASNLLEGTKLFF

size: .
J: TRBJ2-2
V: TRBV28
length: 12
CDR3: CASSLGDGELFF

size: .
J: TRBJ2-2
V: TRBV11-3
length: 14
CDR3: CASSPLTNTGELFF

size: .
J: TRBJ2-1
V: TRBV6-2/TRBV6-3
length: 11
CDR3: CASSQYNEQFF

size: few
J: TRBJ2-4
V: TRBV3-1/TRBV3-2
length: 17
CDR3: CASSQEFGLGAKNIQYF

size: .
J: TRBJ1-6
V: TRBV7-2
length: 15
CDR3: CASSLAQGGHSPLHF

size: .
J: TRBJ2-7
V: TRBV5-6
length: 16
CDR3: CASRGLAGALSYEQYF

size: .
J: TRBJ2-2
V: TRBV2
length: 15
CDR3: CASSARSANTGELFF

size: .
J: TRBJ2-7
V: TRBV6-2/TRBV6-3
length: 15
CDR3: CASSYSMGRLAEQYF

size: .
J: TRBJ2-7
V: TRBV5-6
length: 15
CDR3: CASSFLGQGDYEQYF

size: .
J: TRBJ2-2
V: TRBV19
length: 15
CDR3: CASLPGQGSTGELFF

size: .
J: TRBJ2-1
V: TRBV4-1
length: 15
CDR3: CASSLLAGIGNEQFF

size: once
J: TRBJ2-5
V: TRBV11-2
length: 15
CDR3: CASSSTSPGGETQYF

size: .
J: TRBJ2-1
V: TRBV4-3
length: 15
CDR3: CASSQGMELVNEQFF

size: once
J: TRBJ2-3
V: TRBV29-1
length: 10
CDR3: CSAGGDTQYF

size: .
J: TRBJ2-7
V: TRBV5-4
length: 15
CDR3: CASSEQGKYSYEQYF

size: .
J: TRBJ2-1
V: TRBV5-1
length: 15
CDR3: CASSTVAGGWDEQFF